This entry lists 20 T cell receptor beta chains sequenced from one sample in a study of blood T cells in healthy people across ages. It was with a sample-barcoded 5' primer and a J-beta primer mix that a second PCR of roughly 7 to 12 cycles was run. TCRdb reprocessed the 5' RACE reads with MiXCR, giving one entry per CDR3 protein. The sample consists of 550,000 to 800,000 distinct CDR3 sequences, approximately 30% of them appearing once. Sequencing used blood. These receptors were obtained from a woman aged 80 or over in good health.

This clonotype was observed at least ten times. In DNA, the CDR3 is TGTGCCAGCAGCCAGGCCAGGGGGTCGGAATACGAGCAGTACTTC. It translates to CASSQARGSEYEQYF. The rearrangement uses TRBV4-2 and TRBJ2-7; TRBD1 matches at 7 bases. The junction had 9 bases not matched to a gene; V was cut back by 3 bases and J by 4 bases. Germline CDR1 reads LGHNA; CDR2 reads YNFKEQ. This CDR3 is 15 amino acids long.

CDR3 sequence: CSASGLAGIDEQFF. CDR3 bases: TGCAGTGCTTCCGGACTAGCGGGAATCGATGAGCAGTTCTTC. The chain carries TRBV20-1 and TRBJ2-1; 12 bases line up with TRBD2. Germline CDR1 and CDR2: DFQATT and SNEGSKA (reference sequence). The CDR3 covers 14 residues. J gave up 8 bases and V 5 bases, and 7 bases lay outside the gene matches.

This clonotype was observed many times. The CDR3 sequence is CASSYLSEGETQYF. CDR3 bases: TGTGCCAGCAGTTACCTAAGCGAGGGAGAGACCCAGTACTTC. The chain carries TRBV6-5 and TRBJ2-5; weak D call: TRBD2 (5 bases). The V and J ends lost 2 bases and 4 bases respectively, with 11 bases between them. Germline V gene data show CDR1 as MNHEY and CDR2 as SVGAGI. CDR3 size: 14 residues.

The gene calls are TRBV12-3 or TRBV12-4 and TRBJ1-2; tentative D call: TRBD1 (6 bases). CDR3 length equals 11 residues. The ends were cut back, 1 base at V and 11 bases at J, with 8 bases in the middle. CDR3 coding DNA: TGTGCCAGCAGTTTAGAACAGGGTTACACCTTC. Translation gives CASSLEQGYTF.

This rearrangement joins TRBV19 to TRBJ1-2; maybe TRBD1 (5 bases). The CDR3 consists of 17 residues. The germline V gene encodes CDR1 LNHDA and CDR2 SQIVND (reference sequence). Trimming cost V 2 bases and J 7 bases, with 23 bases left between them. The CDR3 region is CASSIPMGTWGISGYTF. Here the CDR3 DNA reads TGTGCCAGTAGTATACCCATGGGGACTTGGGGAATATCTGGCTACACCTTC.

This clonotype has a count of ten or more. The chain recombines TRBV20-1 with TRBJ2-7, with a possible D match to TRBD2 (6 bases). Per the germline V gene, CDR1 is DFQATT and CDR2 is SNEGSKA (reference sequence). Deletions cut 1 base from V and 4 bases from J, with 17 bases between. CDR3 length: 15 amino acids. The DNA for the CDR3 is TGCAGTGCTAGAGGAGGACTAAAAACAACTTACGAGCAGTACTTC. It specifies CSARGGLKTTYEQYF.

This clonotype was picked up many times. The gene calls are TRBV4-2 and TRBJ1-1; no clear D gene. V lost 0 bases and J 6 bases, leaving 14 bases between the germline ends. Germline CDR1 is LGHNA and CDR2 is YNFKEQ. This CDR3 region has 15 residues. The CDR3 region has the DNA TGTGCCAGCAGCCAAGATAGAAGGTTCGAGGCTGAAGCTTTCTTT. It encodes CASSQDRRFEAEAFF.

The rearrangement links TRBV12-3 or TRBV12-4 to TRBJ2-7, with a weak D call TRBD1 (5 bases). The V and J ends lost 6 bases and 2 bases respectively, with 11 bases between them. This CDR3 region has 13 residues. Written as DNA, the CDR3 is TGTGCCAGCAGGCCCGACAGCGCCTACGAGCAGTACTTC. Protein product: CASRPDSAYEQYF.

This clonotype was counted many times. The genes are TRBV12-3 or TRBV12-4 and TRBJ2-3; 14 bases map to TRBD2. The CDR3 is 17 amino acids. J lost 4 bases, V lost 1 base, and 4 bases had no gene match. This chain's CDR3 is CASSLGTSGGYSDTQYF. The DNA of the CDR3 is TGTGCCAGCAGTTTAGGGACTAGCGGGGGGTACTCAGATACGCAGTATTTT.

The chain has TRBV6-5 and TRBJ2-4; D perhaps matches TRBD2 (5 bases). The end of the DNA aligns better with TRBJ2-7, so the J call may be wrong. Germline-derived CDR1 and CDR2 are MNHEY and SVGAGI. This CDR3 comprises 15 residues. CDR3 coding DNA: TGTGCCAGCAGCCCGTTGGCGGGCCGGAATGACGAGCAGTACTTC. It yields the protein CASSPLAGRNDEQYF.

This clonotype was observed once. This is likely a read error, given that the CDR3 carries no conserved phenylalanine or tryptophan at its end. The chain recombines TRBV10-3 with TRBJ1-1; tentatively, D is TRBD1 (5 bases). The germline CDR1 and CDR2 sequences are ENHRY and SYGVKD. There are 13 residues in the CDR3. The V end was cut by 7 bases, the J end by 6 bases, with 15 bases between. The CDR3 here is CAIIQGPGAEAFL. Here the CDR3 DNA reads TGTGCCATCATCCAGGGACCGGGCGCTGAAGCTTTCTTG.

This clonotype was counted many times. This chain joins TRBV6-6 and TRBJ2-1, with 8 bases identical to TRBD1. Germline V gene sequence: CDR1 MNHNY, CDR2 SVGAGI (reference sequence). This CDR3 is 15 amino acids long. V shed 4 bases and J 7 bases; nucleotides not matched to a gene: 9. CDR3 amino acids: CASSSPGTGRNEQFF. The DNA for the CDR3 is TGTGCCAGCAGTTCCCCCGGGACAGGTCGAAATGAGCAGTTCTTC.

This clonotype was counted once. The J gene is TRBJ1-5, the V gene TRBV6-1, with 7 positions matching TRBD1. V gave up 6 bases and J gave up 6 bases; unmatched junction bases: 11. This CDR3 contains 15 residues. Germline-derived CDR1 and CDR2 are MNHNS and SASEGT. The CDR3 sequence is CASRGQQGYGQPQHF. The CDR3 DNA is TGTGCCAGCAGGGGACAACAGGGGTACGGTCAGCCCCAGCATTTT.

This clonotype has a count of ten or more. The gene calls are TRBV7-8 and TRBJ2-7; D might be TRBD1 (7 bases). CDR3 length: 15 amino acids. Germline-derived CDR1 and CDR2 are SGHVS and FQNEAQ. Between the trimmed V and J ends, which lost 4 bases and 3 bases, there was a span of 16 bases. Here the CDR3 reads CASSYQPQGGYEQYF. CDR3 nucleotide sequence: TGTGCCAGCAGCTACCAACCCCAGGGGGGCTACGAGCAGTACTTC.

This clonotype was counted many times. CDR3: CATSSPRGRLGNEQFF. The CDR3 bases are TGTGCCACCAGCAGCCCTAGAGGACGGCTTGGTAATGAGCAGTTCTTC. V and J are TRBV15 and TRBJ2-1; D gene uncertain. Germline V CDR1 and CDR2: LNHNV, YYDKDF (reference sequence). The CDR3 is made up of 16 amino acids. V lost 3 bases and J lost 7, with 19 bases in between.

About this clonotype: This sequence may be a read error, since a much larger clone differs from it by one base. The chain joins TRBV28 to TRBJ2-3; TRBD2 matches 10 bases. CDR3 length: 14 amino acids. CDR1 MDHEN and CDR2 SYDVKM come from the germline V gene. Trimming at V came to 5 bases and at J to 4 bases, leaving 3 bases not matched to a gene. The CDR3 DNA reads TGTGCCAGCAGTGACGGACTAGCGGCAGATACGCAGTATTTT. This encodes CASSDGLAADTQYF.

The chain has TRBV13 and TRBJ1-2; D call uncertain. The CDR3 totals 14 residues. CDR1 and CDR2 (germline): PRHDT, FYEKMQ (reference sequence). Between the trimmed V and J ends, which lost 5 bases and 0 bases, there was a span of 10 bases. As DNA, the CDR3 is TGTGCCAGCAGCCCACAAACTACTAACTATGGCTACACCTTC. This gives the protein CASSPQTTNYGYTF.

In regard to this clonotype: This may come from a read error, since a much larger clone is one base off. This sequence joins TRBV5-1 and TRBJ2-7; D unclear. The CDR3 has 13 amino acids. Trimming removed 4 bases from V and 4 bases from J, with 12 bases in between. Germline loops: CDR1 SGHRS, CDR2 YFSETQ. The CDR3 region has the DNA TGCGCCAGCAGCATCGACGGGTGTTACGAGCAGTACTTC. It encodes CASSIDGCYEQYF.

The CDR3 DNA reads TGCGCCAGCAGCTTGGATGGGACACAGAGAGGAGAGCAGTACTTC. It yields the protein CASSLDGTQRGEQYF. The chain recombines TRBV5-1 with TRBJ2-5; D is perhaps TRBD1 (6 bases). V lost 0 bases and J lost 11, with 20 bases in between. This CDR3 contains 15 residues. Germline V CDR1 and CDR2: SGHRS, YFSETQ.

The rearrangement uses TRBV30 and TRBJ2-4; the match to TRBD2 covers 8 bases. The J segment lost 8 bases and the V segment lost 0 bases, leaving 3 bases of the junction unmatched. The CDR3 contains 13 residues. Germline loops: CDR1 GTSNPN, CDR2 SVGIG (reference sequence). CDR3 sequence: CAWSVPGGDIQYF. The CDR3 DNA reads as TGTGCCTGGAGTGTCCCCGGGGGGGACATTCAGTACTTC. The entire variable domain, with the rest obtained from reference TRBV30 and TRBJ2-4, is as follows: SQTIHQWPATLVQPVGSPLSLECTVEGTSNPNLYWYRQAAGRGLQLLFYSVGIGQISSEVPQNLSASRPQDRQFILSSKKLLLSDSGFYLCAWSVPGGDIQYFGAGTRLSVL.